Shown below are 16 T cell receptor beta chains from a single sample sequenced in a study of persistence of HIV-infected CD4 T cells. The immunoSEQ assay was version 4, run in survey mode. Repertoires were generated with immunoSEQ multiplex PCR, while TCRdb's copy carries only in-frame clones and drops some. The sample holds about 32,000 clones; 70% are singletons and the top ten take 1.4%. Overlapping HIV-1 Gag 15-mer peptides at approximately 1 ug per peptide per mL were used. Sorting of responding CD4+ T cells relied on upregulated CD40 ligand together with CD69. Antigens for these TCRs are unknown. This material consisted of CD4+ T cells sorted from PBMCs after roughly 18-hour stimulation, taken from a patient who received antiretroviral therapy. The receptors stem from an adult man with HIV who was CMV-seropositive.

This rearrangement joins TRBV28 to TRBJ2-7; 8 nucleotides match TRBD1. Germline assignment: CDR1 MDHEN and CDR2 SYDVKM. This CDR3 region has 14 residues. J lost 5 bases, V lost 6 bases, and 9 bases had no gene match. CDR3: CASSYRGNSDEQYF. Here the CDR3 DNA reads TGTGCCAGCAGCTACAGGGGGAATTCGGACGAGCAGTACTTC.

The chain combines TRBV6-5 with TRBJ1-1; D perhaps matches TRBD1 (6 bases). The CDR3 spans 14 residues. Trimming took off 6 bases at V and 0 bases at J, with 11 bases between the two ends. The germline V gene has CDR1 MNHEY and CDR2 SVGAGI. The CDR3 DNA is TGTGCCAGCAGGGGGGGGCTCATGAACACTGAAGCTTTCTTT. As protein: CASRGGLMNTEAFF.

V is TRBV7-6 and J is TRBJ2-5; 12 bases line up with TRBD2. The V gene end was trimmed by 3 bases and the J gene end by 4 bases; junction bases not matched to a gene: 6. Germline lookup yields CDR1 SGHVS and CDR2 FNYEAQ. This CDR3 is built from 16 residues. The CDR3 DNA reads as TGTGCCAGCAGCTTCGGACTAGCGGGGTCCCGAGAGACCCAGTACTTC. Its translation is CASSFGLAGSRETQYF.

This clone was detected only once. The J gene is TRBJ1-2, the V gene TRBV28; D is unclear. CDR3 length equals 13 residues. The germline V gene encodes CDR1 MDHEN and CDR2 SYDVKM. V lost 3 bases, J lost 3 bases, and 8 bases lay in between. The CDR3 DNA is TGTGCCAGCAGTTTCGGCGGGGACTATGGCTACACCTTC. Translating gives CASSFGGDYGYTF.

The chain joins TRBV7-9 to TRBJ1-1, with 9 bases aligning to TRBD1. This CDR3 has 14 amino acids. The V gene end was trimmed by 4 bases and the J gene end by 5 bases; junction bases not matched to a gene: 5. Germline-derived CDR1 and CDR2 are SEHNR and FQNEAQ (reference sequence). CDR3: CASSSQGAGTEAFF. The CDR3 bases are TGTGCCAGCAGCTCACAGGGGGCGGGGACTGAAGCTTTCTTT. The full variable domain, in which reference TRBV7-9 and TRBJ1-1 provide the parts outside the CDR3, is DTGVSQNPRHKITKRGQNVTFRCDPISEHNRLYWYRQTLGQGPEFLTYFQNEAQLEKSRLLSDRFSAERPKGSFSTLEIQRTEQGDSAMYLCASSSQGAGTEAFFGQGTRLTVV.

This chain uses TRBV19 with TRBJ1-1; unclear D gene. Trimming removed 1 base at V and 11 bases at J, with 11 bases between. The germline V gene has CDR1 LNHDA and CDR2 SQIVND (reference sequence). This CDR3 contains 12 residues. CDR3 loop: CASSIARESAFF. CDR3 DNA sequence: TGTGCCAGTAGTATAGCGAGGGAGTCGGCTTTCTTT. Using reference TRBV19 and TRBJ1-1 for the parts outside the CDR3, the full variable domain is DGGITQSPKYLFRKEGQNVTLSCEQNLNHDAMYWYRQDPGQGLRLIYYSQIVNDFQKGDIAEGYSVSREKKESFPLTVTSAQKNPTAFYLCASSIARESAFFGQGTRLTVV.

This clone occurred once. This specimen includes other DNA sequences encoding the same CDR3. The J gene is TRBJ2-7, the V gene TRBV6-5, with D perhaps matching TRBD1 (6 bases). V gave up 6 bases and J gave up 3 bases, with 9 bases separating them. The CDR3 loop spans 12 amino acids. CDR1 is MNHEY and CDR2 is SVGAGI in the germline V gene. This chain's CDR3 is CASRPQGYEQYF. The CDR3 DNA follows: TGTGCCAGCAGACCACAGGGCTACGAGCAGTACTTC.

This clone has more than one count but fewer than ten. V gene TRBV10-1 combines with J gene TRBJ1-1, with TRBD1 identical over 10 bases. After removal of 2 bases from V and 2 bases from J, the junction contained 11 bases not matched to a gene. This CDR3 is 18 amino acids long. Germline V lookup: CDR1 WNHNN, CDR2 SYGVQD (reference sequence). The CDR3 reads CASSEGVGTGVPNTEAFF. CDR3 in DNA: TGCGCCAGCAGTGAGGGGGTCGGGACAGGGGTCCCCAACACTGAAGCTTTCTTT.

The rearrangement links TRBV10-1 to TRBJ2-4, with D tentatively TRBD2 (6 bases). The V end lost 8 bases, the J end lost 6 bases, and 14 bases lay between the germline ends. The V gene's germline CDR1 is WNHNN and CDR2 SYGVQD (reference sequence). The CDR3 sequence is 13 residues long. The CDR3 DNA reads TGCGCCAGCTCCGACGGGGGACGAAACATTCAGTACTTC. Residues: CASSDGGRNIQYF.

This chain joins TRBV27 and TRBJ2-2; D remains ambiguous. Germline V gene lookup returns CDR1 MNHEY and CDR2 SMNVEV (reference sequence). The V and J ends lost 3 bases and 6 bases respectively, with 17 bases between them. The CDR3 extends over 16 amino acids. The chain's CDR3 is CASSFALAGKPGELFF. For the CDR3, the DNA is TGTGCCAGCAGTTTTGCGCTGGCAGGAAAGCCCGGGGAGCTGTTTTTT.

This chain uses TRBV18 with TRBJ1-1; D may be TRBD1 (6 bases). Germline CDR1 reads KGHSH; CDR2 reads LQKENI. Trimming cost V 5 bases and J 5 bases, with 15 bases left between them. This CDR3 spans 14 amino acids. CDR3 sequence: CASSTSGEGTEAFF. The CDR3, as DNA: TGTGCCAGCTCAACGTCAGGGGAAGGTACTGAAGCTTTCTTT.

This chain joins TRBV28 and TRBJ1-5; TRBD1 agrees at 7 bases. This CDR3 is built from 16 residues. The V gene end was trimmed by 2 bases and the J gene end by 2 bases; junction bases not matched to a gene: 6. The germline V gene encodes CDR1 MDHEN and CDR2 SYDVKM. The CDR3 DNA reads as TGTGCCAGCAGTTTAATTGCAGGGGGTGGCAATCAGCCCCAGCATTTT. This translates into CASSLIAGGGNQPQHF.

V usage is TRBV29-1 and J usage is TRBJ2-1; D is possibly TRBD1 (7 bases). The germline V gene encodes CDR1 SQVTM and CDR2 ANQGSEA. V lost 3 bases and J lost 10, with 19 bases in between. The CDR3 is made up of 14 amino acids. The CDR3 bases are TGCAGCGTTGAGAGTTGGCAGGGGGGAAGGGAGCAGTTCTTC. This translates into CSVESWQGGREQFF.

V and J are TRBV6-4 and TRBJ1-3; no clear D. The CDR3 is 14 amino acids. CDR1 and CDR2 (germline): MRHNA, SNTAGT. The germline V and J ends were trimmed by 6 bases and 4 bases, with 13 bases remaining between them. The DNA of the CDR3 is TGTGCCAGCAGCCTGAAGCCCGGAGGAAACACCATATATTTT. Its translation: CASSLKPGGNTIYF.

This clone ranks as medium-sized. V is TRBV18 and J is TRBJ2-3; TRBD1 is a possible D gene (5 bases). Germline V CDR1 and CDR2: KGHSH, LQKENI. Trimming removed 4 bases at V and 2 bases at J, with 16 bases between. CDR3 length: 16 residues. The CDR3 coding sequence is TGTGCCAGCTCACTCCGACAGCCCGGCCCCACAGATACGCAGTATTTT. Amino acids: CASSLRQPGPTDTQYF.

The J gene is TRBJ2-3, the V gene TRBV3-1 (or the pseudogene TRBV3-2), with D tentatively TRBD1 (5 bases). CDR3 length equals 11 residues. V was pared by 7 bases and J by 7 bases, with 9 bases between. Per the germline V gene, CDR1 is LGHDT and CDR2 is YNNKEL (reference sequence). The CDR3 protein is CASTQGYTQYF. DNA for the CDR3: TGTGCCAGCACCCAGGGTTATACGCAGTATTTT.